These T cell receptor beta chains were read from a single sample in a study of identical twins. TCRdb re-analysed the 5' RACE reads in MiXCR, keeping a single row per CDR3 protein. This table has about 240,000 distinct CDR3 sequences, roughly a tenth appearing once. Sequenced input: memory T cells sorted from blood. These receptors all come from a middle-aged man in good health. The CDR3 runs from the conserved cysteine through the conserved F or W. Some rows mark clone size as missing; the rest say once, few, many or name a class of expanded clone.

few	TRBV7-9	TRBJ2-3	CASSLASNKDTQYF
.	TRBV29-1	TRBJ2-1	CSVWTVTNEQFF
many	TRBV6-5	TRBJ2-3	CASSYRGRKDTQYF
many	TRBV4-2	TRBJ2-3	CASSTRQGTSTDTQYF
medium-sized	TRBV29-1	TRBJ2-1	CSVGFLDEQFF
.	TRBV10-3	TRBJ2-2	CAISLAGLNTGELFF
.	TRBV7-2	TRBJ2-3	CASSLMFSTDTQYF
many	TRBV7-2	TRBJ2-1	CASGPGLAGVGGNEQFF
few	TRBV28	TRBJ1-3	CASVRGASGNTIYF
many	TRBV4-3	TRBJ2-1	CASSQTRSYNEQFF
.	TRBV6-5	TRBJ1-6	CASSFESSYNSPLHF
.	TRBV19	TRBJ1-2	CASSGVSVEGHYDYPF
many	TRBV29-1	TRBJ2-1	CSVARGQGEQFF
.	TRBV29-1	TRBJ2-7	CSVDWGLAGVEQYF
few	TRBV20-1	TRBJ1-6	CSAGNRGPGSPLHF
.	TRBV4-2	TRBJ2-1	CASSPTSGPKQVGNEQFF
many	TRBV5-6	TRBJ2-7	CASSLWRGELDEQYF
many	TRBV11-2	TRBJ2-3	CASSARDKLPDTQYF
many	TRBV6-2/TRBV6-3	TRBJ1-6	CASAAGNNSPLHF
few	TRBV6-2/TRBV6-3	TRBJ1-5	CASTERQGRYNQPQHF
many	TRBV5-1	TRBJ2-3	CASSSVDRESTDTQYF
many	TRBV10-2	TRBJ1-2	CASSEPSGRAGYTF
many	TRBV29-1	TRBJ2-7	CSARDGPYEQYF
many	TRBV12-3/TRBV12-4	TRBJ2-1	CASSPGTTLNEQFF
few	TRBV24-1	TRBJ2-5	CATSDIGSGETQYF
many	TRBV7-2	TRBJ1-2	CASSLARGHRSPTFGYTF
few	TRBV27	TRBJ1-1	CASRSSGAAYTEAFF
few	TRBV5-1	TRBJ2-3	CASSLGQGDWDTQYF
few	TRBV12-3/TRBV12-4	TRBJ2-7	CASSSIFGDSYEQYF
.	TRBV7-9	TRBJ2-5	CATTQGGQETQYF
.	TRBV4-1	TRBJ1-4	CASSQPRSDEKLFF
many	TRBV5-6	TRBJ2-4	CASSADRGRDIQYF
few	TRBV5-1	TRBJ2-5	CASLAWGGSGETQYF
few	TRBV20-1	TRBJ2-5	CSARLLAEETQYF
few	TRBV7-2	TRBJ2-7	CASSRSGAATYEQYF
once	TRBV7-9	TRBJ1-5	CASGATAGRGPQHF
many	TRBV18	TRBJ1-2	CASSQGGLNYGYTF
.	TRBV20-1	TRBJ2-1	CSARSPRGRGNEQFF
few	TRBV2	TRBJ2-7	CASSKGHEQYF
few	TRBV7-2	TRBJ2-1	CASSQRASSYNEQFF
many	TRBV12-3/TRBV12-4	TRBJ1-4	CASSLLFSAGLFF